What follows is one T cell receptor beta chain and its context. V shed 3 bases, J shed 4 bases, and the junction held 4 bases outside the gene matches. CDR1 and CDR2 from the germline V gene are SGHRS and YFSETQ. CDR3 length: 14 residues. Per the original methods: Using reference gene primer amplification, nucleated cell counts were estimated. This table comes from immunoSEQ multiplex PCR, and its TCRdb copy is limited to in-frame clones, with some not included. V and J calls and clone size follow that table, whereas D and trimming were derived from the DNA. The table lists roughly 53,000 clones, 80% to 90% of them singletons. The record originates from a study of blood T cell repertoires in COVID-19. Study background: The United States, Italy and Spain supplied acute and convalescent COVID-19 samples. In each case, the material was cDNA or gDNA derived from T cells, B-cell-depleted T cells, or PBMCs.

The receptor was derived from a human donor in a cohort sampled during active COVID-19. The rearrangement links TRBV5-1 to TRBJ1-1, with 9 bases aligning to TRBD1. Specimen: peripheral blood. CDR3 sequence (DNA): TGCGCCAGCAGCTCTACAGGGGGCCGCACTGAAGCTTTCTTT. Translating it yields CASSSTGGRTEAFF.